Reported below is one T cell receptor (beta chain). The data derive from a study of blood T cell repertoires in COVID-19. The CDR3 sequence is 12 residues long. The trim removed 6 bases at V and 5 bases at J, leaving 3 bases unmatched. CDR1 is LGHDT and CDR2 is YNNKEL in the germline V gene (reference sequence). The table came from immunoSEQ multiplex PCR; TCRdb's copy has only in-frame clones and leaves some out. The data contain around 140,000 clones, approximately 88% of them singletons. The TCR comes from a man aged 50 or older with acute or convalescent COVID-19. V and J are TRBV3-1 (or the pseudogene TRBV3-2) and TRBJ1-1; 7 nucleotides align to TRBD1. The sequenced sample consisted of peripheral blood. The CDR3 DNA reads as TGTGCCAGCAGTCCAGGGGGAACTGAAGCTTTCTTT. It encodes CASSPGGTEAFF.